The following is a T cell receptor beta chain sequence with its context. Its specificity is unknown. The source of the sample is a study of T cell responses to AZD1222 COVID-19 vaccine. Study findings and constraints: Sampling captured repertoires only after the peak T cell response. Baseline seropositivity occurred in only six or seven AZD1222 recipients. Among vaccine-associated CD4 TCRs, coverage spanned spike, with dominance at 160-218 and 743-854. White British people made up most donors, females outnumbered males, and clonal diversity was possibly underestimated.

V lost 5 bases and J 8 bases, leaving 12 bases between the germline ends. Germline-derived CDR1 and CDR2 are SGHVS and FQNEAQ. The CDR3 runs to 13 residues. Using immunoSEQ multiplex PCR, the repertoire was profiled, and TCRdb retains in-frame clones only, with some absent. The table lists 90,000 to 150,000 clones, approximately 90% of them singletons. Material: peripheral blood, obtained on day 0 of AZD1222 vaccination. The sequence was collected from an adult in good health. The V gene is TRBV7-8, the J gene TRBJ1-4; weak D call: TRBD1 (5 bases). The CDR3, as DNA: TGTGCCAGCAGCACTCGACAGCGGGAAAAACTGTTTTTT. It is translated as CASSTRQREKLFF.